This T cell receptor beta chain is from a study of T cells in Graves' hyperthyroidism and ophthalmopathy. Study findings and constraints: Most expanded thyroid clonotypes above 0.001 also appeared in blood. Progression to ophthalmopathy was predicted a median of about six months early.

This CDR3 has 18 residues. The V end lost 1 base, the J end lost 9 bases, and 28 bases lay between the germline ends. The germline CDR1 and CDR2 sequences are SGHDT and YYEEEE. Researchers amplified the TCR beta CDR3 regions from RNA transcripts. The primer set for the first-round RT-PCR of the TCR CDR3 was HTBI. TCRdb ran MiXCR on the multiplex PCR reads and lists one entry per CDR3 protein. The data show about 530,000 distinct CDR3 sequences, 17% seen once. This clonotype was detected ten times or more. Its matching antigen is unknown. The TCR comes from a woman aged 18-35 years with Graves' ophthalmopathy. The sequencing input was blood. The chain uses TRBV5-6 and TRBJ1-2; TRBD1 might be the D (5 bases). The CDR3 protein is CASSLYEGPKITTSRYTF. The DNA of the CDR3 is TGTGCCAGCAGCTTGTATGAGGGGCCGAAGATTACTACTAGTCGCTACACCTTC.